Listed below are T cell receptor beta chains from one sample, sequenced in a study of shared clonotypes between healthy human individuals. Using immunoSEQ multiplex PCR, the repertoire was profiled, and TCRdb retains in-frame clones only, with some absent. The profile shows fewer than 2.5 million clones, 93% of them singletons. What was sequenced was naive CD4+ T cells from PBMCs. All receptors come from a man aged 18 to 30 in good health. Some clones in this sample may be carry-over from other donors' samples. CDR3s include the opening cysteine and the closing phenylalanine or tryptophan. The D gene is left open where the match is weak. A row's size may be missing; if present it is once, few, many or a size class.

V	size	J	D	DNA	CDR3
TRBV2	-	TRBJ2-5	TRBD1	TGTGCCAGCATTAAAGGACAGGGAGGTCGGGAGACCCAGTACTTC	CASIKGQGGRETQYF
TRBV5-1	once	TRBJ1-2	-	TGCGCCAGCAGCTTGCCCCTGGCTAACTATGGCTACACCTTC	CASSLPLANYGYTF
TRBV10-1	once	TRBJ1-3	-	TGCGCCGGATGTCCCCCGAGGACAGCTGGAAACACCATATATTTT	CAGCPPRTAGNTIYF
TRBV7-8	-	TRBJ1-1	-	TGTGCCAGCAGCCAAGGCCGGGTGAACACTGAAGCTTTCTTT	CASSQGRVNTEAFF
TRBV7-2	-	TRBJ2-7	-	TGTGCCAGCAGCTCTCGCGGATGGGAAACCTACGAGCAGTACTTC	CASSSRGWETYEQYF
TRBV7-2	-	TRBJ1-2	-	TGTGCCAGCAGCGGAGCCAGGCGCGATCCTGGCTACACCTTC	CASSGARRDPGYTF
TRBV10-1	-	TRBJ2-7	-	TGCGCCAGCAGTGCCGGGCGGGCCTTTTCCTACGAGCAGTACTTC	CASSAGRAFSYEQYF
TRBV28	-	TRBJ2-1	TRBD2	TGTGCCAGCAGTTCCACTAGCGGGAGGCTGGGCAATGAGCAGTTCTTC	CASSSTSGRLGNEQFF
TRBV9	-	TRBJ2-7	-	TGTGCCAGCAGCGCCCCGGGGGCTAGGAACGAGCAGTACTTC	CASSAPGARNEQYF
TRBV28	-	TRBJ1-1	-	TGTGCCAGCAGTTTAACAGGGTTGGCCACTGAAGCTTTCTTT	CASSLTGLATEAFF
TRBV5-1	-	TRBJ1-5	TRBD1	TGCGCCAGCAGCACAGGGACAGGGCCGAGCAATCAGCCCCAGCATTTT	CASSTGTGPSNQPQHF
TRBV6-1	-	TRBJ2-1	TRBD2	TGTGCCAGCAGTGGTAGCGGGATTAGCTCCTACAATGAGCAGTTCTTC	CASSGSGISSYNEQFF
TRBV14	-	TRBJ1-2	-	TGTGCCAGCAGCCAAGACCCTTTTGGATACTATGGCTACACCTTC	CASSQDPFGYYGYTF
TRBV11-2	once	TRBJ2-7	TRBD1	TGTGCCAGCAGCTTACGGACAGGGCCCTACGAGCAGTACTTC	CASSLRTGPYEQYF
TRBV5-1	-	TRBJ2-5	-	TGCGCCAGCAGCTTGGTTTCAGGGACCGAGACCCAGTACTTC	CASSLVSGTETQYF
TRBV5-1	-	TRBJ2-5	-	TGCGCCAGCAGCGGGGTGGAAGGAGAGACCCAGTACTTC	CASSGVEGETQYF
TRBV9	-	TRBJ1-1	-	TGTGCCAGCAGCCCACGTAACACTGAAGCTTTCTTT	CASSPRNTEAFF
TRBV30	-	TRBJ2-1	TRBD2	TGTGCCTGGAGTAGACTAGCGGTAAACAATGAGCAGTTCTTC	CAWSRLAVNNEQFF
TRBV5-4	-	TRBJ2-2	TRBD2	TGTGCCAGCAGCCCCGGGTGGTTAGCGGGGAACACCGGGGAGCTGTTTTTT	CASSPGWLAGNTGELFF
TRBV2	-	TRBJ1-5	-	TGTGCCAGCAGTGACAGGAGCAATCAGCCCCAGCATTTT	CASSDRSNQPQHF
TRBV19	-	TRBJ1-1	-	TGTGCCAGTAGGACCCAGGGACCGAACACTGAAGCTTTCTTT	CASRTQGPNTEAFF
TRBV11-3	-	TRBJ2-3	-	TGTGCCAGCAGCTTGGGGTCTAGCACAGATACGCAGTATTTT	CASSLGSSTDTQYF
TRBV13	-	TRBJ2-5	-	TGTGCCAGCAGCTTAGTCTCCCTGGGGTTAGGGGAGACCCAGTACTTC	CASSLVSLGLGETQYF
TRBV5-1	-	TRBJ2-7	-	TGCGCCAGCAGCTTGGCACAGGGAATCGAGCAGTACTTC	CASSLAQGIEQYF
TRBV18	-	TRBJ2-5	-	TGTGCCAGCTCACCACAGGCCGTTCCAGGGACCCAGTACTTC	CASSPQAVPGTQYF
TRBV28	-	TRBJ2-7	TRBD2	TGTGCCAGCAGTCCGGCGTATGTTTCGCGAGGGACTAGCGGGAGGGCCCACGAGCAGTACTTC	CASSPAYVSRGTSGRAHEQYF
TRBV27	-	TRBJ2-1	TRBD2	TGTGCCAGCAGTTTCTCGGGTGCTAGCGGGAGGCGCAATGAGCAGTTCTTC	CASSFSGASGRRNEQFF
TRBV28	-	TRBJ2-7	-	TGTGCCAGCAGTAGATCCGTCCAGTACCGCGAAGAGCAGTACTTC	CASSRSVQYREEQYF
TRBV19	-	TRBJ2-7	TRBD2	TGTGCCAGTAGTATTGGGACTAGCGGGAGGAGCTACGAGCAGTACTTC	CASSIGTSGRSYEQYF
TRBV7-3	-	TRBJ2-7	-	TGTGCCAGCAGCTTAACTGGGAGCTCCTACGAGCAGTACTTC	CASSLTGSSYEQYF
TRBV7-2	-	TRBJ2-2	-	TGTGCCAGCAGCTGGGACACCATCGCGAACACCGGGGAGCTGTTTTTT	CASSWDTIANTGELFF
TRBV30	-	TRBJ2-7	-	TGTGCCTGCACAAACCGGGCCAGCTACGAGCAGTACTTC	CACTNRASYEQYF
TRBV7-2	-	TRBJ2-5	TRBD1	TGTGCCAGCAGCATAGGGGGCGCTCTAGAGACCCAGTACTTC	CASSIGGALETQYF
TRBV7-3	-	TRBJ2-1	-	TGTGCCAGCAGCTTATCCGTGGGCAACAATGAGCAGTTCTTC	CASSLSVGNNEQFF
TRBV7-3	-	TRBJ2-7	TRBD2	TGTGCCAGCAGCTTCTCGGGAGGCGAGCAGTACTTC	CASSFSGGEQYF
TRBV30	-	TRBJ2-1	-	TGTGCCTGGAGTACGGGACTCTTGGGGGAGCAGTTCTTC	CAWSTGLLGEQFF
TRBV18	-	TRBJ1-2	-	TGTGCCAGCTCACCCCCCTTAAGGGAATATGGCTACACCTTC	CASSPPLREYGYTF
TRBV28	-	TRBJ1-4	-	TGTGCCAGCAGTACGGCAAGAAATGAAAAACTGTTTTTT	CASSTARNEKLFF
TRBV9	-	TRBJ2-7	TRBD2	TGTGCCAGCAGCGTAGCCCCCCCCGCTAGCGGGAGGACGCACGAGCAGTACTTC	CASSVAPPASGRTHEQYF
TRBV6-5	few	TRBJ1-1	-	TGTGCCAGCAGTTACCAAGCACCCAACACTGAAGCTTTCTTT	CASSYQAPNTEAFF
TRBV5-1	-	TRBJ1-5	-	TGCGCCAGCAGTCAGGACCCCAATCAGCCCCAGCATTTT	CASSQDPNQPQHF
TRBV5-4	-	TRBJ1-2	-	TGTGCCAGCAGCTTGGGGCCGTTCTACACCTTC	CASSLGPFYTF
TRBV29-1	few	TRBJ2-6	-	TGCAGCGTTGCTGTCTCTGGGGCCAACGTCCTGACTTTC	CSVAVSGANVLTF
TRBV7-9	-	TRBJ2-7	-	TGTGCCAGCAGCCATCAGGGACGGCAGACCTCCTACGAGCAGTACTTC	CASSHQGRQTSYEQYF
TRBV6-5	-	TRBJ2-7	-	TGTGCCAGCAGAAAGTCCTACGAGCAGTACTTC	CASRKSYEQYF
TRBV29-1	-	TRBJ2-5	-	TGCAGCGTTGCAGGGGTCCAAGAGACCCAGTACTTC	CSVAGVQETQYF
TRBV27	-	TRBJ1-6	TRBD1	TGTGCCAGCAGCGCCCTGGACAGGGGGCGCTCACCCCTCCACTTT	CASSALDRGRSPLHF
TRBV7-9	-	TRBJ2-7	TRBD1	TGTGCCAGCAGCCGAGGTGGGGACAGAGCCTACGAGCAGTACTTC	CASSRGGDRAYEQYF